This TCR beta chain was sequenced for a study of OX40 agonist ivuxolimab in advanced cancers. Overall study: An agonistic human IgG2 monoclonal antibody against OX40 (CD134) was given.

This CDR3 has 13 amino acids. Trimming took off 4 bases at V and 8 bases at J, with 14 bases between the two ends. CDR1 is MDHEN and CDR2 is SYDVKM in the germline V gene. The protocol was immunoSEQ multiplex PCR, while the TCRdb copy is restricted to in-frame clones and leaves out a portion. Among tens of thousands of clones listed, around 78% were seen once. The V gene is TRBV28, the J gene TRBJ1-2; a possible D gene is TRBD1 (6 bases). This specimen consisted of CD4+ or CD8+ T cells sorted from blood, obtained in a trial of the OX40 agonist ivuxolimab. This clonotype was obtained from an adult with an advanced solid tumor such as melanoma, head and neck, liver or kidney cancer. The CDR3 loop reads CASSSGLGGGYTF. The CDR3 DNA follows: TGTGCCAGCAGTTCTGGCCTGGGGGGCGGCTACACCTTC.